These 17 T cell receptor beta chains share one sample of origin, sequenced in a study of T cells expressing NK-cell markers. Each CDR3 protein gets one entry in TCRdb, which reprocessed the 5' RACE reads and gives no DNA. This table lists roughly 300,000 distinct CDR3 sequences. Sequenced material: blood T cells: a sorted CD56 or NKG2C T cell subset, CD4+ or CD8+ T cells, or bulk PBMC T cells (not recorded which). The receptor set was obtained from a woman between 18 and 69 years old in good health.

The gene calls are TRBV5-5 and TRBJ2-2. The length of the CDR3 is 14 residues. Germline CDR1 and CDR2: SGHKS and YYEKEE (reference sequence). The CDR3 region is CASSFEANTGELFF.

The chain employs TRBV12-3 or TRBV12-4 and TRBJ1-2. This CDR3 contains 11 residues. CDR3 residues: CASSLRQDYTF.

The V and J genes are TRBV6-2 or TRBV6-3 and TRBJ1-5; TCRdb's D call of TRBD1 is untestable without DNA. The length of the CDR3 is 15 residues. Germline lookup yields CDR1 MNHEY and CDR2 SVGEGT. CDR3 amino acids: CASMGLGQGNQPQHF.

J is TRBJ2-3 and V is TRBV5-1; as DNA is missing, the TRBD1 call by TCRdb cannot be tested. CDR3 size: 14 residues. Germline CDR1 reads SGHRS; CDR2 reads YFSETQ. CDR3 protein: CASSRDSFTDTQYF.

This chain connects TRBV5-1 to TRBJ2-3; the D gene TCRdb calls, TRBD2, cannot be checked with no DNA. The CDR3 has 14 residues. Germline V CDR1 and CDR2: SGHRS, YFSETQ. The CDR3 sequence is CASRSGGSTDTQYF.

The chain uses TRBV12-3 or TRBV12-4 and TRBJ2-1; no DNA is available, so the TRBD1 call from TCRdb remains unchecked. CDR3 length: 15 residues. CDR3 residues: CASSFFPVSNNEQFF.

The CDR3 protein is CASSHLGQGRTEAFF. The chain recombines TRBV4-1 with TRBJ1-1; without DNA, the TCRdb call of TRBD1 cannot be checked. The germline V gene encodes CDR1 MGHRA and CDR2 YSYEKL. This CDR3 is 15 amino acids long.

The J gene is TRBJ1-6, the V gene TRBV10-1; the TCRdb call, TRBD1, lacks DNA for checking. The CDR3 has 15 amino acids. Germline loops: CDR1 WNHNN, CDR2 SYGVQD (reference sequence). CDR3: CARTGTGAFDSPLHF.

The gene calls are TRBV20-1 and TRBJ2-7; TCRdb's D call, TRBD2, is unchecked because there is no DNA. The CDR3 is made up of 12 amino acids. Germline V gene sequence: CDR1 DFQATT, CDR2 SNEGSKA (reference sequence). The CDR3 loop reads CSARWTGIEQYF.

This CDR3 is CASSYGLAGFSYNEQFF. The chain combines TRBV19 with TRBJ2-1; TCRdb's D call, TRBD2, is unchecked because there is no DNA. CDR3 size: 17 residues. Germline values: CDR1 LNHDA, CDR2 SQIVND (reference sequence).

The chain carries TRBV12-3 or TRBV12-4 and TRBJ1-4; TCRdb gives TRBD1 as the D gene, but with no DNA this cannot be confirmed. The CDR3 covers 14 residues. CDR3: CASRIDRRGEKLFF.

This rearrangement joins TRBV3-1 to TRBJ1-2; TCRdb gives TRBD1 as the D gene, but with no DNA this cannot be confirmed. The CDR3 is 14 residues long. Germline values: CDR1 LGHDT, CDR2 YNNKEL (reference sequence). CDR3 sequence reads: CASSRTASNYGYTF.

The chain joins TRBV3-1 to TRBJ1-2. Germline assignment: CDR1 LGHDT and CDR2 YNNKEL (reference sequence). CDR3 size: 13 residues. The CDR3 protein is CASSQGHNYGYTF.

The rearrangement joins TRBV11-2 to TRBJ2-2; the TRBD1 assignment by TCRdb is unverifiable without DNA. The V gene's germline CDR1 is SGHAT and CDR2 FQNNGV. This CDR3 has 15 amino acids. This CDR3 is CASSLTGANTGELFF.

The gene calls are TRBV6-2 or TRBV6-3 and TRBJ1-5; TCRdb designates TRBD1, a call that cannot be tested without DNA. This CDR3 is built from 19 residues. CDR1 is MNHEY and CDR2 is SVGEGT in the germline V gene. The CDR3 loop is CASRFPAGGKMGGNQPQHF.

V gene TRBV7-2 combines with J gene TRBJ2-3; TCRdb gives TRBD2 as the D gene, but with no DNA this cannot be confirmed. CDR1 and CDR2 (germline): SGHTA, FQGNSA. This CDR3 is built from 15 residues. This chain's CDR3 is CASSFRAGPTDTQYF.

The chain uses TRBV6-4 and TRBJ2-3. Germline lookup yields CDR1 MRHNA and CDR2 SNTAGT. The CDR3 runs 13 residues. The CDR3: CASTPRTADTQYF.